The following is a TCR beta chain sequence with its context. Trimming stripped 6 bases from V and 3 bases from J, with 6 bases between. The length of the CDR3 is 12 residues. Per the germline V gene, CDR1 is SEHNR and CDR2 is FQNEAQ (reference sequence). Survey level was the resolution at which the v3.0 immunoSEQ assay ran. Assay used: immunoSEQ multiplex PCR; TCRdb lists only in-frame clones, some missing. The data contain some 15,000 clones, around 84% of them singletons. This sample is drawn from a study of long-term antiretroviral therapy in people with HIV. The rearrangement uses TRBV7-9 and TRBJ2-1; D not resolved. The sample consisted of unsorted PBMCs, taken 0.4 years after starting antiretroviral therapy. This TCR derives from a man younger than 45 with HIV. The CDR3 coding sequence is TGTGCCAGCAGGCAAAACTACAATGAGCAGTTCTTC. It is translated as CASRQNYNEQFF. Variable domain in full (rest from reference TRBV7-9 and TRBJ2-1): DTGVSQNPRHKITKRGQNVTFRCDPISEHNRLYWYRQTLGQGPEFLTYFQNEAQLEKSRLLSDRFSAERPKGSFSTLEIQRTEQGDSAMYLCASRQNYNEQFFGPGTRLTVL.